This passage covers 31 T cell receptor beta chains from one sample sequenced in a study of T cell responses to AZD1222 COVID-19 vaccine. Produced via immunoSEQ multiplex PCR; TCRdb's table is partial and in-frame only. This repertoire shows under 150,000 clones, about 93% found once; its top ten account for around 5.9%. The source was peripheral blood, collected on day 0 of AZD1222 vaccination. The receptors shown here come from an adult in good health.

This chain links TRBV6-5 with TRBJ1-4; D not resolved. CDR1 is MNHEY and CDR2 is SVGAGI in the germline V gene. V lost 4 bases and J 5 bases, leaving 8 bases between the germline ends. The CDR3 is 13 amino acids. Here the CDR3 reads CASSWQTNEKLFF. Here the CDR3 DNA reads TGTGCCAGCAGTTGGCAGACGAATGAAAAACTGTTTTTT.

The CDR3 DNA reads TGCAGTGCTAGTCAGGTCGGGACCTACAATGAGCAGTTCTTC. Translating it yields CSASQVGTYNEQFF. V gene TRBV20-1 combines with J gene TRBJ2-1; TRBD2 might be the D (5 bases). Germline-derived CDR1 and CDR2 are DFQATT and SNEGSKA (reference sequence). The CDR3 loop spans 14 amino acids. V lost 3 bases and J 2 bases, leaving 11 bases between the germline ends.

This clone has only one observation. The J gene is TRBJ2-2, the V gene TRBV10-1; the D is unclear. Germline V gives CDR1 WNHNN, CDR2 SYGVQD (reference sequence). The length of the CDR3 is 14 residues. DNA for the CDR3: TGCGCGTCTCCAGAGGATTTTTCGGACGGGGAGCTGTTTTTT. This translates into CASPEDFSDGELFF.

The CDR3 sequence: CASRGVVPGELFF. The CDR3, as DNA: TGTGCCAGCAGAGGGGTAGTACCCGGGGAGCTGTTTTTT. The chain joins TRBV2 to TRBJ2-2; possibly TRBD1 for D (5 bases). CDR3 length: 13 amino acids. Germline CDR1 reads SNHLY; CDR2 reads FYNNEI. V was pared by 6 bases and J by 6 bases, with 11 bases between. Based on the CDR3 plus reference TRBV2 and TRBJ2-2, the full variable domain is EPEVTQTPSHQVTQMGQEVILRCVPISNHLYFYWYRQILGQKVEFLVSFYNNEISEKSEIFDDQFSVERPDGSNFTLKIRSTKLEDSAMYFCASRGVVPGELFFGEGSRLTVL.

The chain employs TRBV30 and TRBJ1-6; no reliable D call. From germline, CDR1 is GTSNPN and CDR2 SVGIG (reference sequence). The CDR3 is made up of 14 amino acids. V was clipped by 4 bases and J by 11 bases, with 18 bases between them. CDR3 in amino acids: CAWTPTRIGTPLHF. CDR3 nucleotides: TGTGCCTGGACGCCAACCCGAATAGGCACACCCCTCCACTTT.

The V call is TRBV6-2 or TRBV6-3, the J call TRBJ1-4, with D hard to call. The CDR3 consists of 12 residues. In germline, CDR1 is MNHEY, CDR2 SVGEGT. The V gene lost 6 bases and the J gene lost 8 bases, with 10 bases spanning the gap. The CDR3 sequence: CASSSPGEKLFF. The CDR3 DNA follows: TGTGCCAGCAGCTCCCCGGGCGAAAAACTGTTTTTT.

CDR3 sequence: CASSLDIFTEAFF. The CDR3 DNA sequence: TGTGCCAGCAGCTTGGACATCTTCACTGAAGCTTTCTTT. The chain has TRBV5-4 and TRBJ1-1; D is unclear. Germline CDR1 is SGHNT and CDR2 is YYREEE (reference sequence). This CDR3 spans 13 amino acids. The ends were cut back, 0 bases at V and 4 bases at J, with 7 bases in the middle. Combining the CDR3 with reference TRBV5-4 and TRBJ1-1 gives the whole variable domain ETGVTQSPTHLIKTRGQQVTLRCSSQSGHNTVSWYQQALGQGPQFIFQYYREEENGRGNFPPRFSGLQFPNYSSELNVNALELDDSALYLCASSLDIFTEAFFGQGTRLTVV.

The chain uses TRBV27 and TRBJ1-2, with unresolved D. Per the germline V gene, CDR1 is MNHEY and CDR2 is SMNVEV (reference sequence). The CDR3 covers 13 residues. V was shortened by 3 bases and J by 3 bases, with 8 bases between the two germline ends. As DNA, the CDR3 is TGTGCCAGCAGTTTGGACGGTTACTATGGCTACACCTTC. Translation gives CASSLDGYYGYTF.

The CDR3 nucleotides are TGTGCCAGCAGGGCAGGGATCGGTACACCCCTCCACTTT. Protein sequence: CASRAGIGTPLHF. This rearrangement joins TRBV12-3 or TRBV12-4 to TRBJ1-6, with D possibly matching TRBD1 (5 bases). V dropped 6 bases and J dropped 11 bases, with 14 bases sitting between them. This CDR3 spans 13 amino acids.

This chain joins TRBV6-5 and TRBJ1-2; weak D call: TRBD1 (5 bases). Germline assignment: CDR1 MNHEY and CDR2 SVGAGI. The CDR3 runs to 13 residues. Trimming pared 10 bases from V and 4 bases from J, leaving 16 bases between. CDR3 DNA: TGTGCCACATCCCCCCGGGGCCCCTATGGCTACACCTTC. Translating it yields CATSPRGPYGYTF.

The chain joins TRBV7-3 to TRBJ2-3; 8 bases match TRBD2. This CDR3 is 14 amino acids long. The V and J ends lost 4 bases and 1 base, in that order; junction bases with no gene match: 1. Germline V gives CDR1 SGHTA, CDR2 FQGTGA. Here the CDR3 reads CASSSSGRTDTQYF. The CDR3 DNA follows: TGTGCCAGCAGCTCTAGCGGGCGCACAGATACGCAGTATTTT.

This clone was seen only a few times. The V call is TRBV15, the J call TRBJ2-1; no definite D call. CDR1 LNHNV and CDR2 YYDKDF come from the germline V gene (reference sequence). Trimming pared 1 base from V and 3 bases from J, leaving 13 bases between. The CDR3 runs 16 residues. CDR3 sequence reads: CATSRAGRTVYNEQFF. The CDR3 DNA is TGTGCCACCAGCAGAGCGGGCAGAACAGTCTACAATGAGCAGTTCTTC. Variable domain in full (rest from reference TRBV15 and TRBJ2-1): DAMVIQNPRYQVTQFGKPVTLSCSQTLNHNVMYWYQQKSSQAPKLLFHYYDKDFNNEADTPDNFQSRRPNTSFCFLDIRSPGLGDTAMYLCATSRAGRTVYNEQFFGPGTRLTVL.

The CDR3 DNA reads TGTGCCAGCAGCCAAATGGGGGTAGATGGTGAAAAACTGTTTTTT. It translates to CASSQMGVDGEKLFF. The rearrangement joins TRBV11-2 to TRBJ1-4, with a weak D call TRBD1 (5 bases). Trimming removed 5 bases at V and 7 bases at J, with 17 bases between. Germline assignment: CDR1 SGHAT and CDR2 FQNNGV. This CDR3 region has 15 residues.

The chain recombines TRBV27 with TRBJ1-1; D gene uncertain. The CDR3 is made up of 15 amino acids. The V and J ends lost 8 bases and 0 bases respectively, with 16 bases between them. Germline CDR1 MNHEY, CDR2 SMNVEV (reference sequence). CDR3 sequence (DNA): TGTGCCAGCTACCGCTGGGGAAAAATGAACACTGAAGCTTTCTTT. It encodes CASYRWGKMNTEAFF.

The chain has TRBV19 and TRBJ1-1, with D unclear. Deletions cut 3 bases from V and 2 bases from J, with 10 bases between. From germline, CDR1 is LNHDA and CDR2 SQIVND (reference sequence). CDR3 length: 14 amino acids. The CDR3 sequence is CASSIGVSNTEAFF. CDR3 DNA: TGTGCCAGTAGTATCGGAGTTTCCAACACTGAAGCTTTCTTT.

This chain uses TRBV7-2 with TRBJ2-1; 10 nucleotides match TRBD2. Trimming removed 1 base from V and 8 bases from J; junction bases left unmatched: 11. The CDR3 consists of 17 residues. Germline V gene data show CDR1 as SGHTA and CDR2 as FQGNSA. Here the CDR3 reads CASSLEASGSLGYEQFF. The CDR3 coding sequence is TGTGCCAGCAGCTTAGAGGCTAGCGGGAGTTTAGGGTATGAGCAGTTCTTC.

Comment on this clone: Within the sample, other DNA sequences also encode this same CDR3. V is TRBV27 and J is TRBJ2-2; no clear D gene. V was shortened by 3 bases and J by 2 bases, with 1 base between the two germline ends. Germline lookup yields CDR1 MNHEY and CDR2 SMNVEV (reference sequence). This CDR3 spans 12 amino acids. The CDR3 region has the DNA TGTGCCAGCAGTTTCAACACCGGGGAGCTGTTTTTT. Its protein product is CASSFNTGELFF.

This clone was counted a single time. The rearrangement uses TRBV5-6 and TRBJ2-5, with 15 bases matching TRBD2. This CDR3 spans 17 amino acids. V dropped 2 bases and J dropped 6; count of bases not matched to a gene: 8. Germline V CDR1 and CDR2: SGHDT, YYEEEE. Here the CDR3 DNA reads TGTGCCAGCAGCTTCTCCGGACTAGCGGGGGGGCGAAAGACCCAGTACTTC. It is translated as CASSFSGLAGGRKTQYF.

The chain couples TRBV7-6 to TRBJ2-3, with 9 bases matching TRBD1. Germline values: CDR1 SGHVS, CDR2 FNYEAQ. Trimming at V came to 5 bases and at J to 1 base, leaving 16 bases not matched to a gene. The CDR3 sequence is 19 residues long. The CDR3 is CASSPTHTSRTGGTDTQYF. CDR3 nucleotide sequence: TGTGCCAGCAGCCCGACCCACACGTCGAGGACAGGGGGCACAGATACGCAGTATTTT. Combining the CDR3 with reference TRBV7-6 and TRBJ2-3 gives the whole variable domain GAGVSQSPRYKVTKRGQDVALRCDPISGHVSLYWYRQALGQGPEFLTYFNYEAQQDKSGLPNDRFSAERPEGSISTLTIQRTEQRDSAMYRCASSPTHTSRTGGTDTQYFGPGTRLTVL.

V usage is TRBV19 and J usage is TRBJ1-1; unclear D gene. This CDR3 comprises 16 residues. The germline CDR1 and CDR2 sequences are LNHDA and SQIVND (reference sequence). V was shortened by 3 bases and J by 6 bases, with 20 bases between the two germline ends. The chain's CDR3 is CASSIAPRVGGSEAFF. DNA of the CDR3: TGTGCCAGTAGTATTGCCCCCCGAGTCGGCGGCTCTGAAGCTTTCTTT. Full variable domain (outside the CDR3, taken from reference TRBV19 and TRBJ1-1): DGGITQSPKYLFRKEGQNVTLSCEQNLNHDAMYWYRQDPGQGLRLIYYSQIVNDFQKGDIAEGYSVSREKKESFPLTVTSAQKNPTAFYLCASSIAPRVGGSEAFFGQGTRLTVV.

The chain couples TRBV3-1 (or the pseudogene TRBV3-2) to TRBJ1-4; D is unresolved. The V gene lost 4 bases and the J gene lost 3 bases, with 15 bases spanning the gap. This CDR3 region has 16 residues. Germline values: CDR1 LGHDT, CDR2 YNNKEL (reference sequence). The CDR3 loop is CASSRDPGSANEKLFF. The DNA of the CDR3 is TGTGCCAGCAGCCGGGATCCGGGGTCGGCTAATGAAAAACTGTTTTTT.

The J gene is TRBJ1-3, the V gene TRBV30; no firm D call. The CDR3 is 14 residues long. Germline lookup yields CDR1 GTSNPN and CDR2 SVGIG (reference sequence). V lost 3 bases to trimming and J lost 8 bases, with 17 bases between them. The CDR3: CAWSPNWLSDTIYF. The CDR3 nucleotides are TGTGCCTGGAGCCCTAATTGGCTGTCGGACACCATATATTTT.

The V gene is TRBV6-4, the J gene TRBJ2-4; D may match TRBD1 or TRBD2 (5 bases each). Looked up from germline, CDR1 is MRHNA and CDR2 is SNTAGT. Deletions cut 9 bases from V and 16 bases from J, with 13 bases between. The CDR3 has 9 amino acids. CDR3 DNA: TGTGCCAGTACCGGGACGGATTACTTC. It specifies CASTGTDYF.

V is TRBV2 and J is TRBJ1-1, with D perhaps TRBD1 (6 bases). The V and J ends lost 4 bases and 4 bases respectively, with 13 bases between them. Germline lookup yields CDR1 SNHLY and CDR2 FYNNEI. The CDR3 has 14 residues. The CDR3 region has the DNA TGTGCCAGCAGTGTAGTAGGGGGTCGCACTGAAGCTTTCTTT. Amino acid sequence: CASSVVGGRTEAFF.

J is TRBJ1-5 and V is TRBV30, with D possibly TRBD1 on 6 matching bases. Germline V gene data show CDR1 as GTSNPN and CDR2 as SVGIG (reference sequence). CDR3 length: 13 residues. V lost 0 bases and J lost 8, with 11 bases in between. CDR3 DNA sequence: TGTGCCTGGAGTGTCGGCAGGGGAGAGCCCCAGCATTTT. Its protein product is CAWSVGRGEPQHF. The entire variable domain, with the rest obtained from reference TRBV30 and TRBJ1-5, is as follows: SQTIHQWPATLVQPVGSPLSLECTVEGTSNPNLYWYRQAAGRGLQLLFYSVGIGQISSEVPQNLSASRPQDRQFILSSKKLLLSDSGFYLCAWSVGRGEPQHFGDGTRLSIL.

The chain recombines TRBV5-1 with TRBJ1-4, with 9 bases aligning to TRBD1. V shed 1 base and J 5 bases; nucleotides not matched to a gene: 3. The CDR3 runs to 15 residues. Germline CDR1 and CDR2: SGHRS and YFSETQ. CDR3 in amino acids: CASSLRGQGNEKLFF. The CDR3, as DNA: TGCGCCAGCAGCTTGAGGGGACAGGGAAATGAAAAACTGTTTTTT.

V and J are TRBV19 and TRBJ1-2; D call uncertain. In germline, CDR1 is LNHDA, CDR2 SQIVND (reference sequence). The CDR3 has 12 amino acids. V was shortened by 5 bases and J by 8 bases, with 12 bases between the two germline ends. CDR3 in amino acids: CASSPPVGGYTF. CDR3 nucleotides: TGTGCCAGTAGTCCCCCGGTAGGGGGCTACACCTTC.

The CDR3 here is CASSLQNLNEKLFF. The CDR3 DNA reads as TGTGCCAGCAGCTTACAGAACCTTAATGAAAAACTGTTTTTT. V is TRBV7-8 and J is TRBJ1-4; D gene uncertain. Trimming pared 2 bases from V and 4 bases from J, leaving 8 bases between. The CDR3 is 14 residues long. CDR1 is SGHVS, CDR2 FQNEAQ, per germline. Complete variable domain (other parts from reference TRBV7-8 and TRBJ1-4): GAGVSQSPRYKVAKRGQDVALRCDPISGHVSLFWYQQALGQGPEFLTYFQNEAQLDKSGLPSDRFFAERPEGSVSTLKIQRTQQEDSAVYLCASSLQNLNEKLFFGSGTQLSVL.

The chain joins TRBV28 to TRBJ2-7, with a possible D match to TRBD1 (7 bases). V was cut by 8 bases and J by 6 bases, with 17 bases left in between. The germline gives CDR1 MDHEN, CDR2 SYDVKM. The CDR3 length is 13 residues. The DNA for the CDR3 is TGTGCCAGCGCCGCCAGGGGGGTTCCCGAGCAGTACTTC. This encodes CASAARGVPEQYF.

This clone occurred once. This chain links TRBV4-1 with TRBJ1-2; perhaps TRBD1 as D (6 bases). The CDR3 sequence is 14 residues long. V was cut by 1 base and J by 7 bases, with 13 bases left in between. The V gene's germline CDR1 is MGHRA and CDR2 YSYEKL. CDR3 bases: TGCGCCAGCAGCCAAGCTCAAAGGGGGGCTGGCTACACCTTC. Translated, it gives CASSQAQRGAGYTF.

On this clone itself: An end of the junction does not agree with germline; a read error may underlie this. The V gene is TRBV6-1, the J gene TRBJ2-7; 8 bases are shared with TRBD2. Germline assignment: CDR1 MNHNS and CDR2 SASEGT. This CDR3 has 13 residues. CDR3 nucleotides: TGTGCCAGCAGGGAAGCGGGAGTCTACGAGCAGTACTTC. Encoded protein: CASREAGVYEQYF.